The 28 T cell receptor beta chains reported below all come from one sample, sequenced in a study of blood T cell repertoires in COVID-19. Profiled with immunoSEQ multiplex PCR; TCRdb holds only in-frame clones, not every one. The data show about 73,000 clones, approximately 80% seen once. Sequenced input: peripheral blood. The receptors originated from a woman aged 55-69 years with acute or convalescent COVID-19.

The V gene is TRBV21-1, the J gene TRBJ1-3; TRBD1, the table's D call, lacks a check against the DNA. TRBV21-1 is deemed a pseudogene. The CDR3 is made up of 15 amino acids. CDR3 in amino acids: CASSKGTGGGNTIYF. As DNA, the CDR3 is TGTGCCAGCAGCAAAGGGACAGGGGGGGGAAACACCATATATTTT.

V and J are TRBV12-3 or TRBV12-4 and TRBJ1-2; D ambiguous. The CDR3 extends over 13 amino acids. Trimming shortened V by 6 bases and J by 6 bases, and 14 bases separated the two germline ends. Here the CDR3 reads CASSGRATDGYTF. CDR3 bases: TGTGCCAGCAGCGGGCGGGCTACGGATGGCTACACCTTC.

The chain recombines TRBV7-9 with TRBJ2-7; D is possibly TRBD1 (5 bases). The germline gives CDR1 SEHNR, CDR2 FQNEAQ (reference sequence). The germline V and J ends were trimmed by 8 bases and 2 bases, with 22 bases remaining between them. The CDR3 runs 16 residues. The CDR3 loop reads CASSQTGQGKPYEQYF. The CDR3, as DNA: TGTGCCAGCTCCCAAACCGGGCAGGGCAAGCCCTACGAGCAGTACTTC.

V and J are TRBV18 and TRBJ1-1; D gene uncertain. CDR1 is KGHSH and CDR2 is LQKENI in the germline V gene. V lost 0 bases to trimming and J lost 4 bases, with 12 bases between them. This CDR3 is 15 amino acids long. Here the CDR3 reads CASSPPSGKGTEAFF. CDR3 nucleotides: TGTGCCAGCTCACCACCGTCGGGGAAGGGCACTGAAGCTTTCTTT.

This clone has just one count. This sequence joins TRBV9 and TRBJ2-5; 10 bases agree with TRBD1. This CDR3 region has 15 residues. Germline V gene sequence: CDR1 SGDLS, CDR2 YYNGEE. J gave up 0 bases and V 4 bases, and 3 bases lay outside the gene matches. The CDR3 here is CASSRQGANQETQYF. The CDR3 bases are TGTGCCAGCAGCCGACAGGGGGCCAACCAAGAGACCCAGTACTTC.

The J gene is TRBJ2-5, the V gene TRBV10-2; perhaps TRBD1 as D (6 bases). V was cut by 0 bases and J by 5 bases, with 10 bases left in between. CDR1 is WSHSY, CDR2 SAAADI, per germline. The CDR3 has 14 amino acids. The CDR3 region is CASSESGRGETQYF. Here the CDR3 DNA reads TGCGCCAGCAGTGAGTCCGGAAGGGGGGAGACCCAGTACTTC.

The gene calls are TRBV12-5 and TRBJ2-3; tentative D call: TRBD2 (6 bases). Germline V lookup: CDR1 LGHNT, CDR2 FRNRAP. V lost 5 bases and J lost 2, with 14 bases in between. CDR3 length equals 15 residues. The CDR3 region is CASGTPWGVTDTQYF. CDR3 in DNA: TGTGCTAGTGGTACTCCCTGGGGGGTCACAGATACGCAGTATTTT.

V usage is TRBV5-1 and J usage is TRBJ2-3, with 10 bases aligning to TRBD2. Germline assignment: CDR1 SGHRS and CDR2 YFSETQ. This CDR3 region has 15 residues. V was pared by 2 bases and J by 0 bases, with 0 bases of the junction left unmatched. In DNA form, the CDR3 reads TGCGCCAGCAGCTTAGCGGGGGGGAGCACAGATACGCAGTATTTT. Translating it yields CASSLAGGSTDTQYF.

The chain is built from TRBV11-2 and TRBJ2-6; D gene ambiguous. The CDR3 is made up of 15 amino acids. Germline lookup yields CDR1 SGHAT and CDR2 FQNNGV. V was clipped by 0 bases and J by 1 base, with 4 bases between them. For the CDR3, the DNA is TGTGCCAGCAGCTTAGAACTTTCTGGGGCCAACGTCCTGACTTTC. Protein sequence: CASSLELSGANVLTF.

This CDR3 reads CASSLGTAGYTF. In nucleotides, the CDR3 is TGCGCCAGCAGCTTGGGGACAGCTGGCTACACCTTC. The chain uses TRBV5-1 and TRBJ1-2, with D possibly matching TRBD1 (6 bases). With 0 bases removed from V and 7 bases from J, the gap between germline ends came to 7 bases. The length of the CDR3 is 12 residues. Germline assignment: CDR1 SGHRS and CDR2 YFSETQ. Based on the CDR3 plus reference TRBV5-1 and TRBJ1-2, the full variable domain is KAGVTQTPRYLIKTRGQQVTLSCSPISGHRSVSWYQQTPGQGLQFLFEYFSETQRNKGNFPGRFSGRQFSNSRSEMNVSTLELGDSALYLCASSLGTAGYTFGSGTRLTVV.

V is TRBV10-3 and J is TRBJ2-7; TRBD2 is a possible D gene (5 bases). The germline V and J ends were trimmed by 5 bases and 0 bases, with 5 bases remaining between them. The CDR3 loop spans 12 amino acids. Germline CDR1 is ENHRY and CDR2 is SYGVKD. This CDR3 is CAISRDSYEQYF. DNA of the CDR3: TGTGCCATCAGTCGGGACTCCTACGAGCAGTACTTC.

This clone was found a few times. The rearrangement joins TRBV6-5 to TRBJ2-7; possible D gene TRBD1, 5 bases. The CDR3 loop spans 13 amino acids. V lost 5 bases to trimming and J lost 3 bases, with 11 bases between them. CDR1 is MNHEY and CDR2 is SVGAGI in the germline V gene. The CDR3 region is CASSRQKDYEQYF. In nucleotides, the CDR3 is TGTGCCAGCAGTCGACAGAAAGACTACGAGCAGTACTTC.

This clone was recorded a few times. The chain has TRBV6-5 and TRBJ2-7; a possible D gene is TRBD1 (5 bases). The germline gives CDR1 MNHEY, CDR2 SVGAGI. V was pared by 3 bases and J by 2 bases, with 14 bases between. The CDR3 totals 15 residues. The CDR3 DNA sequence: TGTGCCAGCAGTTATGTCCAGGGCAAGACCTACGAGCAGTACTTC. It codes for CASSYVQGKTYEQYF.

This sequence joins TRBV6-6 and TRBJ2-2; TRBD2 is a possible D gene (6 bases). Trimming removed 5 bases at V and 6 bases at J, with 19 bases between. This CDR3 contains 16 residues. Germline V lookup: CDR1 MNHNY, CDR2 SVGAGI (reference sequence). The CDR3 spells CASSLLELALAGELFF. The CDR3 DNA sequence: TGTGCCAGCAGTCTTCTGGAACTAGCCTTGGCCGGGGAGCTGTTTTTT.

This clone turned up a few times. The chain links TRBV6-5 to TRBJ2-7; unclear D gene. V was trimmed by 2 bases and J by 2 bases, leaving 7 bases between them. Germline V lookup: CDR1 MNHEY, CDR2 SVGAGI. The CDR3 covers 13 residues. CDR3 amino acids: CASSYGDTYEQYF. DNA for the CDR3: TGTGCCAGCAGTTACGGTGACACCTACGAGCAGTACTTC.

This rearrangement joins TRBV19 to TRBJ2-1; TRBD1 might be the D (6 bases). The CDR3 consists of 15 residues. CDR1 LNHDA and CDR2 SQIVND come from the germline V gene (reference sequence). Trimming stripped 6 bases from V and 0 bases from J, with 12 bases between. The DNA of the CDR3 is TGTGCCAGTAGATTAGACAGGAGCTCCTACAATGAGCAGTTCTTC. Protein sequence: CASRLDRSSYNEQFF. The whole variable domain, remainder taken from reference TRBV19 and TRBJ2-1, is DGGITQSPKYLFRKEGQNVTLSCEQNLNHDAMYWYRQDPGQGLRLIYYSQIVNDFQKGDIAEGYSVSREKKESFPLTVTSAQKNPTAFYLCASRLDRSSYNEQFFGPGTRLTVL.

The chain recombines TRBV5-5 with TRBJ1-5, with TRBD1 as a possible D gene (5 bases). V lost 2 bases and J lost 1, with 10 bases in between. This CDR3 is 15 amino acids long. Germline-derived CDR1 and CDR2 are SGHKS and YYEKEE (reference sequence). CDR3 amino acids: CASSFSGGSNQPQHF. CDR3 sequence (DNA): TGTGCCAGCAGCTTTTCCGGGGGGAGCAATCAGCCCCAGCATTTT.

The chain links TRBV28 to TRBJ1-1, with D unclear. This CDR3 comprises 14 residues. V was cut by 4 bases and J by 1 base, with 10 bases left in between. Germline V gene sequence: CDR1 MDHEN, CDR2 SYDVKM. The CDR3 region is CASSSTIWNTEAFF. The CDR3 nucleotides read TGTGCCAGCAGTTCGACAATCTGGAACACTGAAGCTTTCTTT.

The genes are TRBV7-3 and TRBJ1-2; tentatively, D is TRBD1 (5 bases). Germline V gene data show CDR1 as SGHTA and CDR2 as FQGTGA. Trimming removed 5 bases at V and 8 bases at J, with 21 bases between. This CDR3 has 15 amino acids. This chain's CDR3 is CASSPPGMSPEGYTF. The DNA of the CDR3 is TGTGCCAGCAGCCCACCAGGGATGTCTCCTGAAGGCTACACCTTC. The full variable domain, in which reference TRBV7-3 and TRBJ1-2 provide the parts outside the CDR3, is GAGVSQTPSNKVTEKGKYVELRCDPISGHTALYWYRQSLGQGPEFLIYFQGTGAADDSGLPNDRFFAVRPEGSVSTLKIQRTERGDSAVYLCASSPPGMSPEGYTFGSGTRLTVV.

CDR3 sequence: CASSPPYSNQPQHF. CDR3 nucleotides: TGTGCCAGCAGTCCACCCTATAGCAATCAGCCCCAGCATTTT. The chain couples TRBV2 to TRBJ1-5; D remains ambiguous. This CDR3 contains 14 residues. V lost 5 bases and J lost 0, with 8 bases in between. Looked up from germline, CDR1 is SNHLY and CDR2 is FYNNEI.

The chain recombines TRBV10-2 with TRBJ2-1, with a tentative D call TRBD1 (6 bases). Germline values: CDR1 WSHSY, CDR2 SAAADI. This CDR3 is built from 15 residues. V was trimmed by 11 bases and J by 0 bases, leaving 17 bases between them. This CDR3 reads CAASLDRSSYNEQFF. The CDR3 coding sequence is TGCGCCGCCAGTCTCGACAGGAGCTCCTACAATGAGCAGTTCTTC.

The V gene is TRBV18, the J gene TRBJ1-1, with TRBD1 as a possible D gene (6 bases). Trimming stripped 4 bases from V and 3 bases from J, with 12 bases between. Germline V gene data show CDR1 as KGHSH and CDR2 as LQKENI. The CDR3 spans 14 residues. The CDR3 DNA follows: TGTGCCAGCTCACACCGGGACACCGACACTGAAGCTTTCTTT. This sequence encodes CASSHRDTDTEAFF.

A single count supports this clone. The J gene is TRBJ1-6, the V gene TRBV10-3, with D tentatively TRBD1 (5 bases). Trimming removed 8 bases at V and 0 bases at J, with 17 bases between. CDR1 is ENHRY, CDR2 SYGVKD, per germline. CDR3 size: 17 residues. This CDR3 is CAISQGGQGSYNSPLHF. Here the CDR3 DNA reads TGTGCCATCTCCCAAGGAGGGCAGGGCTCCTATAATTCACCCCTCCACTTT.

The chain is built from TRBV2 and TRBJ1-5; D remains ambiguous. The V gene lost 4 bases and the J gene lost 7 bases, with 8 bases spanning the gap. The V gene's germline CDR1 is SNHLY and CDR2 FYNNEI. The CDR3 extends over 12 amino acids. Here the CDR3 reads CASSAIKQPQHF. The CDR3 DNA sequence: TGTGCCAGCAGTGCCATCAAACAGCCCCAGCATTTT.

This rearrangement joins TRBV21-1 to TRBJ1-6; the table's D call, TRBD1, has no DNA check behind it. TRBV21-1 is marked as a pseudogene. This CDR3 region has 15 residues. This chain's CDR3 is CASSSRTGNRSPLHF. CDR3 sequence (DNA): TGTGCCAGCAGCTCCCGGACAGGGAATCGTTCACCCCTCCACTTT.

This clone has more than one count but fewer than ten. V is TRBV2 and J is TRBJ2-5; no clear D gene. The CDR3 runs 11 residues. Germline V CDR1 and CDR2: SNHLY, FYNNEI. V lost 6 bases and J 2 bases, leaving 4 bases between the germline ends. The CDR3 DNA reads as TGTGCCAGCAGCGTTCAAGAGACCCAGTACTTC. It translates to CASSVQETQYF.

The rearrangement joins TRBV30 to TRBJ1-6; D might be TRBD1 (6 bases). The CDR3 length is 14 residues. Trimming shortened V by 6 bases and J by 9 bases, and 18 bases separated the two germline ends. CDR1 is GTSNPN, CDR2 SVGIG, per germline (reference sequence). CDR3 DNA: TGTGCCTGTCGGGGGGGCAGGGGACCTTCACCCCTCCACTTT. It is translated as CACRGGRGPSPLHF.

The gene calls are TRBV5-1 and TRBJ1-4, with 12 bases aligning to TRBD1. V trimming: 2 bases; J trimming: 8 bases; junction bases outside the gene matches: 4. The CDR3 loop spans 15 amino acids. Germline-derived CDR1 and CDR2 are SGHRS and YFSETQ. The CDR3 loop reads CASSFSGTGGEKLFF. The CDR3 DNA sequence: TGCGCCAGCAGCTTCTCAGGGACAGGGGGCGAAAAACTGTTTTTT. The full variable domain, completed using reference TRBV5-1 and TRBJ1-4, is KAGVTQTPRYLIKTRGQQVTLSCSPISGHRSVSWYQQTPGQGLQFLFEYFSETQRNKGNFPGRFSGRQFSNSRSEMNVSTLELGDSALYLCASSFSGTGGEKLFFGSGTQLSVL.